Listed below are T cell receptor beta chains from one sample, sequenced in a study of T cell repertoires in cytomegalovirus infection. Their antigen targets remain unknown. TCRdb passed the reads through MiXCR, listing each CDR3 protein once. The table records about 52,000 distinct CDR3 sequences, about 18% of them present only once. This specimen was CD8+ T cells from cultured PBMCs, taken from culture after CMV antigen stimulation. All receptors come from a human donor in good health (CMV status not recorded). Some clones in this sample may be carry-over from other donors' samples. Both conserved end residues are trimmed from each CDR3. Each record gives: CDR3 protein, V gene, J gene, D gene. The D gene is left open where the match is weak.

ASTPPVNTGELF	TRBV7-8	TRBJ2-2	.
ASSYEQWGSEAF	TRBV6-6	TRBJ1-1	.
AITGNGELF	TRBV7-4	TRBJ2-2	.
ASRNNRGNTEAF	TRBV28	TRBJ1-1	TRBD1
ASSSPRDRYQETQY	TRBV5-4	TRBJ2-5	.
ASSPFPGITYTGELF	TRBV7-9	TRBJ2-2	.
ASSLATSGSAEQY	TRBV7-6	TRBJ2-7	TRBD2
ASSDRDKGGTEAF	TRBV7-8	TRBJ1-1	.
SVEDGRGADTQY	TRBV29-1	TRBJ2-3	TRBD2
ASSPAAGTGNQPQH	TRBV7-8	TRBJ1-5	TRBD1
ASSLGKTEAF	TRBV6-2/TRBV6-3	TRBJ1-1	.
ASSQLDGNYGYT	TRBV4-1	TRBJ1-2	.
ASSYDTDDTGELF	TRBV6-2/TRBV6-3	TRBJ2-2	.
ASSLGGGAGETQY	TRBV7-2	TRBJ2-5	TRBD2
ASLEGTNKETQY	TRBV5-6	TRBJ2-5	.
ASKAGTFAAEAF	TRBV6-6	TRBJ1-1	.
ASSPTPGRQETQY	TRBV19	TRBJ2-5	.
ASSSPQDPSTDTQY	TRBV7-2	TRBJ2-3	.
ASSFVGGNTGELF	TRBV12-3/TRBV12-4	TRBJ2-2	.
ASRTYNEQF	TRBV6-1	TRBJ2-1	.
ASSAPQGTIYEQY	TRBV7-9	TRBJ2-7	.
ASSLERLGGVNTEAF	TRBV5-6	TRBJ1-1	.
ASSLRREGRDRFNQPQH	TRBV28	TRBJ1-5	TRBD1
ASAQFRTQTNEQY	TRBV27	TRBJ2-7	.
ASSLYISNSTEAF	TRBV12-3/TRBV12-4	TRBJ1-1	.
ASRGRQGPGEKLF	TRBV25-1	TRBJ1-4	.
ASRPGTSYNEQF	TRBV12-3/TRBV12-4	TRBJ2-1	.
ASRLTSGQETQY	TRBV6-2/TRBV6-3	TRBJ2-5	TRBD2
ASCTLGAGATDTQY	TRBV11-2	TRBJ2-3	TRBD2
ASSVQDYGYT	TRBV10-2	TRBJ1-2	.
ASQPSIADGYT	TRBV7-6	TRBJ1-2	.
SASPLRSFHEQF	TRBV20-1	TRBJ2-1	.
ASSLRTGNQPQH	TRBV19	TRBJ1-5	TRBD1
ASSSTTLAGNSYEQY	TRBV7-9	TRBJ2-7	TRBD2
ASSQDVGLGDTQY	TRBV4-3	TRBJ2-3	.
ASSSGGSEQF	TRBV7-9	TRBJ2-1	.
ASSYSISTGALAGELF	TRBV6-5	TRBJ2-2	TRBD1
ASGTVGTSGGSQSYNEQF	TRBV7-2	TRBJ2-1	TRBD2
ASSLGPNSEQAF	TRBV7-8	TRBJ1-1	.
ASSFLAGTGDQPQH	TRBV7-8	TRBJ1-5	TRBD1
SVGGSGEGTEAF	TRBV29-1	TRBJ1-1	.
ASSLVDRFGETQY	TRBV7-2	TRBJ2-5	.
ASSLGGRRDEQY	TRBV27	TRBJ2-7	TRBD2
ASSRATGGGTDTQY	TRBV7-6	TRBJ2-3	TRBD1
ASSQGDSSYEQY	TRBV4-3	TRBJ2-7	TRBD1
ASSQWTGTDTQY	TRBV28	TRBJ2-3	.
ASSHKRGEAF	TRBV6-2/TRBV6-3	TRBJ1-1	.
ASSLATWDRGYYGYT	TRBV7-9	TRBJ1-2	TRBD1